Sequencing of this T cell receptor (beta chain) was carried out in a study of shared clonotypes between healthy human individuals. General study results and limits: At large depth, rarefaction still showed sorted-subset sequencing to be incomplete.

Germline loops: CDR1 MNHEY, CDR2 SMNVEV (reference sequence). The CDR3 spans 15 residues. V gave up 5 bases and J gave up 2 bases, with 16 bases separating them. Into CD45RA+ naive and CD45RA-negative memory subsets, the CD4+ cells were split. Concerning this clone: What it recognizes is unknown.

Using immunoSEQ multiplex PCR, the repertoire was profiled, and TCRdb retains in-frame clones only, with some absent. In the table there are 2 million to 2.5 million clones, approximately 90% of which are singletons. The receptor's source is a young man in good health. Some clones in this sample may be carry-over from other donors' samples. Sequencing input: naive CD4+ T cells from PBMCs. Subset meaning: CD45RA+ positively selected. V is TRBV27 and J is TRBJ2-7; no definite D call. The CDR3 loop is CASSHEVSRPYEQYF. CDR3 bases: TGTGCCAGCAGTCACGAGGTCTCAAGACCCTACGAGCAGTACTTC.